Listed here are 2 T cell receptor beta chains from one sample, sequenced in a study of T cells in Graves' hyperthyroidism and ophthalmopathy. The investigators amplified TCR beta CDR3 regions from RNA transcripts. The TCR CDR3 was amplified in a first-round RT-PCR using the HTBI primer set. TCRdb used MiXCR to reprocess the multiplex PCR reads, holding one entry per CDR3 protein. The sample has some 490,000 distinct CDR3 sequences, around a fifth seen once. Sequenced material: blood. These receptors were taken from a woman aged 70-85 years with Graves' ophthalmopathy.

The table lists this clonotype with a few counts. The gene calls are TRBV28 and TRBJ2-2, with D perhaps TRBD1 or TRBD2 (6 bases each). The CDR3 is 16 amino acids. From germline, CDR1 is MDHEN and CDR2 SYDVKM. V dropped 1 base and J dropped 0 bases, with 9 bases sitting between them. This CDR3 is CASSLFRGPNTGELFF. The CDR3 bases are TGTGCCAGCAGTTTATTTCGGGGGCCGAACACCGGGGAGCTGTTTTTT.

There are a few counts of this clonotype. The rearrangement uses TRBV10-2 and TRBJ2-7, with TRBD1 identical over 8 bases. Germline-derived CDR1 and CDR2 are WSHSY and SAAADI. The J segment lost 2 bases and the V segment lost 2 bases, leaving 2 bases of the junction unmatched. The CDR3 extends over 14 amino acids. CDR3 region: CASSEPDRAYEQYF. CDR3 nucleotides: TGCGCCAGCAGTGAGCCGGACAGGGCCTACGAGCAGTACTTC.